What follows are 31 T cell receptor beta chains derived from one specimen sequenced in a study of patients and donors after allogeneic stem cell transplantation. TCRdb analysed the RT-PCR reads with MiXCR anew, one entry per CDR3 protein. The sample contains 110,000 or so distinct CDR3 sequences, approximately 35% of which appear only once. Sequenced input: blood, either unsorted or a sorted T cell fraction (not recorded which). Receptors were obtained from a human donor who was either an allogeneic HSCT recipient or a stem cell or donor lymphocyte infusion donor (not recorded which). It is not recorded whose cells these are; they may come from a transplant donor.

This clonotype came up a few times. Here the CDR3 reads CASSPYYRAEAFF. As DNA, the CDR3 is TGTGCCAGCAGCCCTTACTACAGGGCAGAAGCTTTCTTT. The chain links TRBV7-9 to TRBJ1-1, with D possibly TRBD1 on 6 matching bases. From germline, CDR1 is SEHNR and CDR2 FQNEAQ (reference sequence). With 5 bases removed from V and 8 bases from J, the gap between germline ends came to 15 bases. This CDR3 has 13 amino acids. Based on the CDR3 plus reference TRBV7-9 and TRBJ1-1, the full variable domain is DTGVSQNPRHKITKRGQNVTFRCDPISEHNRLYWYRQTLGQGPEFLTYFQNEAQLEKSRLLSDRFSAERPKGSFSTLEIQRTEQGDSAMYLCASSPYYRAEAFFGQGTRLTVV.

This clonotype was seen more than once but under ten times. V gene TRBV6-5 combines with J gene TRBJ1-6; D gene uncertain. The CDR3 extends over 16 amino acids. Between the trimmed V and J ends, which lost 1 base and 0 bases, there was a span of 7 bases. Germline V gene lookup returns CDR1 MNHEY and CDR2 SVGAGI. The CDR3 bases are TGTGCCAGCAGTTACTTGCGGGGCTCCTATAATTCACCCCTCCACTTT. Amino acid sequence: CASSYLRGSYNSPLHF.

The CDR3 DNA reads TGCGCCAGCAGCTTGGACAGGGCGGCTAATTCACCCCTCCACTTT. It codes for CASSLDRAANSPLHF. The gene calls are TRBV5-1 and TRBJ1-6; D perhaps matches TRBD1 (6 bases). The CDR3 runs to 15 residues. Germline-derived CDR1 and CDR2 are SGHRS and YFSETQ. Trimming cost V 0 bases and J 6 bases, with 10 bases left between them.

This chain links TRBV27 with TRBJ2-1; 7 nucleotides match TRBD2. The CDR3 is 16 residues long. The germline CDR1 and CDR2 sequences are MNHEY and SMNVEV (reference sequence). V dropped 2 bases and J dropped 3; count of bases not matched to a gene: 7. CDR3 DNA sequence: TGTGCCAGCAGTTTAACTAGCGCCCACGTCTACAATGAGCAGTTCTTC. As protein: CASSLTSAHVYNEQFF.

This chain's CDR3 is CAISRLAGGPVDEQFF. CDR3 DNA: TGTGCCATCAGTCGGCTAGCGGGAGGGCCTGTCGATGAGCAGTTCTTC. This chain links TRBV10-3 with TRBJ2-1, with 12 bases lining up with TRBD2. The CDR3 length is 16 residues. CDR1 is ENHRY, CDR2 SYGVKD, per germline. J lost 8 bases, V lost 5 bases, and 10 bases had no gene match.

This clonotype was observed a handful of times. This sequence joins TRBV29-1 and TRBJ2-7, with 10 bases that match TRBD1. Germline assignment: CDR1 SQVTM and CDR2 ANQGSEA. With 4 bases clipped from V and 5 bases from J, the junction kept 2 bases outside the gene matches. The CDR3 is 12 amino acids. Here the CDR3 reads CSVGDRGHEQYF. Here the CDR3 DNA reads TGCAGCGTTGGGGACAGGGGCCACGAGCAGTACTTC.

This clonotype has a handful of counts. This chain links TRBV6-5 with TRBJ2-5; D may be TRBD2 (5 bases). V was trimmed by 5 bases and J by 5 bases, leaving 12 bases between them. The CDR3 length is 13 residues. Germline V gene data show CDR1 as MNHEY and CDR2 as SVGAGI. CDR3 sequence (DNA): TGTGCCAGCAGTCGACTTTGGAGGGAGACCCAGTACTTC. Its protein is CASSRLWRETQYF.

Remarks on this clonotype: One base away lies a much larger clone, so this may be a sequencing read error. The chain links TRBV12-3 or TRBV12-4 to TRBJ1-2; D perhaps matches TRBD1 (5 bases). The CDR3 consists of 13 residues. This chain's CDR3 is CASTTVTNYAYTF. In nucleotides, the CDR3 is TGTGCCAGCACGACAGTAACAAACTATGCCTACACCTTC.

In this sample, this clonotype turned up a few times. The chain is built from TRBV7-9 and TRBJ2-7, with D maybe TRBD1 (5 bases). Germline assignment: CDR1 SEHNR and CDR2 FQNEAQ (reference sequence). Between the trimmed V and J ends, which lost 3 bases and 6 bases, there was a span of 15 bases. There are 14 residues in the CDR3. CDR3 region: CASSFTGVLGEQYF. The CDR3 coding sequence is TGTGCCAGCAGCTTCACAGGCGTCCTAGGCGAGCAGTACTTC.

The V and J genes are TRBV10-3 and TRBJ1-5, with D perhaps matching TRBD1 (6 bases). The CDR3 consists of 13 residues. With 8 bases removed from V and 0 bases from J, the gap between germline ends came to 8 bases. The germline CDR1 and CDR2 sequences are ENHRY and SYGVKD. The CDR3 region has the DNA TGTGCCATCCGGACAGATAGCAATCAGCCCCAGCATTTT. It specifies CAIRTDSNQPQHF.

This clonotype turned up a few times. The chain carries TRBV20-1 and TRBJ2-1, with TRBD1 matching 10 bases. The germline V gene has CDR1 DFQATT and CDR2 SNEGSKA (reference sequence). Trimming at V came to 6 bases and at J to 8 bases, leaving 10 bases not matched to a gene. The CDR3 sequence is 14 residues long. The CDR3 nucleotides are TGCAGTGCCACCTCCGGGACAGGGGAGGATGAGCAGTTCTTC. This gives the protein CSATSGTGEDEQFF.

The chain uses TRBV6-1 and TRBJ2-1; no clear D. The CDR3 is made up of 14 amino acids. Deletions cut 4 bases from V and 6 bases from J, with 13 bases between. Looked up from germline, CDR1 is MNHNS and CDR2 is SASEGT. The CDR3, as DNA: TGTGCCAGCAGTGTAGTCCAGAAACCCAATGAGCAGTTCTTC. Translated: CASSVVQKPNEQFF.

For the CDR3, the DNA is TGTGCCAGCAGCTTGAAACAGGGGAGGCATCAGCCCCAGCATTTT. It yields the protein CASSLKQGRHQPQHF. The chain couples TRBV7-2 to TRBJ1-5, with TRBD1 matching 7 bases. V shed 3 bases, J shed 5 bases, and the junction held 7 bases outside the gene matches. Germline V CDR1 and CDR2: SGHTA, FQGNSA. CDR3 length equals 15 residues.

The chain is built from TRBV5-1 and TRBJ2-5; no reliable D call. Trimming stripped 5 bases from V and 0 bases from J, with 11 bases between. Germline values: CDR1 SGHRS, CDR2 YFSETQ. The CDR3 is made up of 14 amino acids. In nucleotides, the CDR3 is TGCGCCAGCAGAGAAAGGTCAGACCAAGAGACCCAGTACTTC. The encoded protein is CASRERSDQETQYF.

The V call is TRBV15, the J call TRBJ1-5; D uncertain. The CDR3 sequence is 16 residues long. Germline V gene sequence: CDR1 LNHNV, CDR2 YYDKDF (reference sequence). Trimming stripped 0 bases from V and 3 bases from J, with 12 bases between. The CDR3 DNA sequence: TGTGCCACCAGCAGAGATCCCGACGGATACAATCAGCCCCAGCATTTT. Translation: CATSRDPDGYNQPQHF.

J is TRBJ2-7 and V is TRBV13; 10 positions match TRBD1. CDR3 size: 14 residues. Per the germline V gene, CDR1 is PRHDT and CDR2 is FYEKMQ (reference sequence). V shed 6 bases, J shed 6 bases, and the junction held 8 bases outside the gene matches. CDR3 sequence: CASSSGTGDFEQYF. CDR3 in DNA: TGTGCCAGCAGTTCCGGGACAGGGGATTTCGAGCAGTACTTC. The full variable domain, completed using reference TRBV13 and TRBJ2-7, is AAGVIQSPRHLIKEKRETATLKCYPIPRHDTVYWYQQGPGQDPQFLISFYEKMQSDKGSIPDRFSAQQFSDYHSELNMSSLELGDSALYFCASSSGTGDFEQYFGPGTRLTVT.

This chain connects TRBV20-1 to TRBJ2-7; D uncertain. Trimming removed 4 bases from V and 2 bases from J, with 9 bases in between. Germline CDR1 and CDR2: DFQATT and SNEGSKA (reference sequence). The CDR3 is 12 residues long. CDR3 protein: CSAMYHTYEQYF. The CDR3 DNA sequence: TGCAGTGCTATGTATCACACCTACGAGCAGTACTTC.

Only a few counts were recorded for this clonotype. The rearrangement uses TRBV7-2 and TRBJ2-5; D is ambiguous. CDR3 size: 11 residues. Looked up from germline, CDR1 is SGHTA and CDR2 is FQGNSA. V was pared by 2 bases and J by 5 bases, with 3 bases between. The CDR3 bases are TGTGCCAGCAGCTTATTGGAGACCCAGTACTTC. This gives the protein CASSLLETQYF.

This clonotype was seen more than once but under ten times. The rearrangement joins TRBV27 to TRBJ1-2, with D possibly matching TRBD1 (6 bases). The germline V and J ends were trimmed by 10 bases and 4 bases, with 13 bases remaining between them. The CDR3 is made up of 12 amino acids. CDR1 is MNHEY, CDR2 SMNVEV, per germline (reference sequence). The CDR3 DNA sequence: TGTGCCACCAAGGACAGCCTCTATGGCTACACCTTC. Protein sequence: CATKDSLYGYTF.

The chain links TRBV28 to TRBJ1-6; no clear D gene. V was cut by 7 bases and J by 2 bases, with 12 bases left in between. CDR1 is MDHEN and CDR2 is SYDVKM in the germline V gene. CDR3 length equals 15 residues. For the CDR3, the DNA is TGTGCCAGCACCTCAGATTCCACCTATAATTCACCCCTCCACTTT. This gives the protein CASTSDSTYNSPLHF.

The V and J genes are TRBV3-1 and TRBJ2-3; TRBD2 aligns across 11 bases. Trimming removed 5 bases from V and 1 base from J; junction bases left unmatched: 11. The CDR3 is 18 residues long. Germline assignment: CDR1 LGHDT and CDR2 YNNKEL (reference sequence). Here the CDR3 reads CASSFQATSGSGTDTQYF. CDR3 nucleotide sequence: TGTGCCAGCAGCTTCCAAGCCACTAGCGGGAGTGGCACAGATACGCAGTATTTT.

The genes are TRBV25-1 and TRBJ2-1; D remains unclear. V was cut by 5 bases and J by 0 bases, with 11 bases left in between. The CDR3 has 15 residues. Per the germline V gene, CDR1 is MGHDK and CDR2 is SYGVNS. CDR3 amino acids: CASSSLGSSYNEQFF. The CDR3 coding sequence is TGTGCCAGCAGTTCTCTTGGCAGCTCCTACAATGAGCAGTTCTTC.

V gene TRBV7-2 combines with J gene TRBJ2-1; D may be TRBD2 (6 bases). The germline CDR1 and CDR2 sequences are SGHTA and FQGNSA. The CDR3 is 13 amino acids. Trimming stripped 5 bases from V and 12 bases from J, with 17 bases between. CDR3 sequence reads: CASSSDGAGRQFF. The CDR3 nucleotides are TGTGCCAGCAGCAGTGACGGTGCGGGACGGCAGTTCTTC.

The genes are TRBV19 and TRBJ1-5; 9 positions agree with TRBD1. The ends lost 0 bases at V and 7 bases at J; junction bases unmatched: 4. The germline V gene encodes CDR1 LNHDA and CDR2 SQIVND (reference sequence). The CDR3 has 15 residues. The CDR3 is CASSIDWDRDQPQHF. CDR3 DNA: TGTGCCAGTAGTATAGATTGGGACAGGGACCAGCCCCAGCATTTT.

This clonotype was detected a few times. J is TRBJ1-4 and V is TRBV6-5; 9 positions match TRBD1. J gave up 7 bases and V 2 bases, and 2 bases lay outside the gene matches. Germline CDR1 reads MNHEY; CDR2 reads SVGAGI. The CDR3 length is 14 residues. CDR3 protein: CASSYDRGVEKLFF. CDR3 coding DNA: TGTGCCAGCAGTTACGACAGGGGGGTTGAAAAACTGTTTTTT.

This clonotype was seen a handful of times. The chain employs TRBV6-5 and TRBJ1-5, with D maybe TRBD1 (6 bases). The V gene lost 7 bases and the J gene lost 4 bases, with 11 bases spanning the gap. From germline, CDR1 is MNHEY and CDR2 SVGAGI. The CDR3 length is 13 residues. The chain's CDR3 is CASKGVGNQPQHF. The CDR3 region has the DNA TGTGCCAGCAAGGGGGTGGGAAATCAGCCCCAGCATTTT.

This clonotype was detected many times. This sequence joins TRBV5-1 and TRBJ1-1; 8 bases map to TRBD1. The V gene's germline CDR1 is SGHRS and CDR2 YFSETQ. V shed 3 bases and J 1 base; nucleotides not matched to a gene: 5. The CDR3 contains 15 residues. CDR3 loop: CASSSRTGQNTEAFF. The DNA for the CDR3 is TGCGCCAGCAGCTCCCGGACAGGGCAGAACACTGAAGCTTTCTTT.

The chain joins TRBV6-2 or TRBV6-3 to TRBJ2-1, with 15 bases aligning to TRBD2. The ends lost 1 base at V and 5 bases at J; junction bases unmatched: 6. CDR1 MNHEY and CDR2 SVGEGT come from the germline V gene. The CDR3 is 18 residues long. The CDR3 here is CASSYWRTSGRADNEQFF. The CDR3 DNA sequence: TGTGCCAGCAGTTACTGGCGGACTAGCGGGAGGGCCGACAATGAGCAGTTCTTC.

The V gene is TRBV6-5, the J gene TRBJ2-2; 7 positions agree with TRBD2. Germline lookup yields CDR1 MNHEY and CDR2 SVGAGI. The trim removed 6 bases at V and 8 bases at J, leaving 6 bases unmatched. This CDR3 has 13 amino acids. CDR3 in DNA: TGTGCCAGCAGCTACGGGAGGTGGGGGGAGCTGTTTTTT. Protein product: CASSYGRWGELFF.

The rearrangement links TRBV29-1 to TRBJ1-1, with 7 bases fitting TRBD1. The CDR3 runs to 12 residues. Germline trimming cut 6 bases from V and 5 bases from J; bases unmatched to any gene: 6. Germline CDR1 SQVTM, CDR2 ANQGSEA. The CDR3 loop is CSVSTGVTEAFF. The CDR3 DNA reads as TGCAGCGTATCCACAGGGGTGACTGAAGCTTTCTTT.

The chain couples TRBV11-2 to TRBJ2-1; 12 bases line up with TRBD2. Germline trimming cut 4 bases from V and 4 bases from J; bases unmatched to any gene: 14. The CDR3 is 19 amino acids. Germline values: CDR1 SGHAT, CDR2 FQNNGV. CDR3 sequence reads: CASSSLAGGPSGIYNEQFF. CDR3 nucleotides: TGTGCCAGCAGCTCCCTAGCGGGAGGGCCTTCTGGGATTTACAATGAGCAGTTCTTC.